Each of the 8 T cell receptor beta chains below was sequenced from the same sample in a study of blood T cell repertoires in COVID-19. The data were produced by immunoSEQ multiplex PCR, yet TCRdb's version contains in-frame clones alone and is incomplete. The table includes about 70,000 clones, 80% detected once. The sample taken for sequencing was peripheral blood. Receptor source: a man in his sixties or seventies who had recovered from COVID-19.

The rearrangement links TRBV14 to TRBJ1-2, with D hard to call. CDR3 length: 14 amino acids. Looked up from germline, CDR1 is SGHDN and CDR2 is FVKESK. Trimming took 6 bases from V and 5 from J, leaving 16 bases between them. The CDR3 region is CASSPRTSGYGYTF. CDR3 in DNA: TGTGCCAGCAGTCCACGGACCTCGGGGTATGGCTACACCTTC.

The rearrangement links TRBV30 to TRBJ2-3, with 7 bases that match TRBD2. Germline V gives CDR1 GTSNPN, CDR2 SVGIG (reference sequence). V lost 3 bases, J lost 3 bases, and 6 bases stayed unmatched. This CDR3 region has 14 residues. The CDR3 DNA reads TGTGCCTGGAGCGGGGACGGGGGGACAGATACGCAGTATTTT. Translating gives CAWSGDGGTDTQYF.

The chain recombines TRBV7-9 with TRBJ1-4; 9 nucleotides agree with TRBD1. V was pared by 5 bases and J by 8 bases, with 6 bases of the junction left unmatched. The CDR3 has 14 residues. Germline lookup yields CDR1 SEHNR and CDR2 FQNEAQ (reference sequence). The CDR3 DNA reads TGTGCCAGCAGCCGGGACAGGGTGGGCGAAAAACTGTTTTTT. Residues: CASSRDRVGEKLFF.

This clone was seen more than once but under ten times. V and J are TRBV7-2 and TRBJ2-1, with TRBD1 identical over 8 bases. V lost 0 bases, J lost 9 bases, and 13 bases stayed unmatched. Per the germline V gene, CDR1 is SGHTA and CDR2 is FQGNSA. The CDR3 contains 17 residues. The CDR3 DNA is TGTGCCAGCAGCTTAGCGCCTTCGGGCAGGGGGCAGGTTGAGCAGTTCTTC. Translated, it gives CASSLAPSGRGQVEQFF. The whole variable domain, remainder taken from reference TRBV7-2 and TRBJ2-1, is GAGVSQSPSNKVTEKGKDVELRCDPISGHTALYWYRQSLGQGLEFLIYFQGNSAPDKSGLPSDRFSAERTGGSVSTLTIQRTQQEDSAVYLCASSLAPSGRGQVEQFFGPGTRLTVL.

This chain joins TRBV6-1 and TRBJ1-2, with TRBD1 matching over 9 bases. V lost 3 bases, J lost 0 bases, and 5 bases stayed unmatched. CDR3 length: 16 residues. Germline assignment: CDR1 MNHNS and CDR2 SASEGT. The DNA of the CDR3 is TGTGCCAGCAGTGACGGACAGGGGCGGGCTAACTATGGCTACACCTTC. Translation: CASSDGQGRANYGYTF.

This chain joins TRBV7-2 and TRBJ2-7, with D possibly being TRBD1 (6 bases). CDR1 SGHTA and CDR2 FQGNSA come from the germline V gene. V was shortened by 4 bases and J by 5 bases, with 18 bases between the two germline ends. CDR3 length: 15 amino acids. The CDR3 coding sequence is TGTGCCAGCAGCTCCAGAAGGACAGACGTAAACGAGCAGTACTTC. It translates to CASSSRRTDVNEQYF.

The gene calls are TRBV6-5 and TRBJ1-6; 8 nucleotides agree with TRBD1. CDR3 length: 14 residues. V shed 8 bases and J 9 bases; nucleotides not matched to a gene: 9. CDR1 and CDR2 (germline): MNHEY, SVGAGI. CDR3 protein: CASGTGGEGSPLHF. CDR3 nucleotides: TGTGCCAGCGGAACAGGGGGTGAAGGTTCACCCCTCCACTTT.

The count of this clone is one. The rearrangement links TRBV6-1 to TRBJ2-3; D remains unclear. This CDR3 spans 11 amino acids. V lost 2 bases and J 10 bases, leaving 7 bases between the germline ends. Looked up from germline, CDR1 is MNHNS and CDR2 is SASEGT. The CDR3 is CASSEIQAQYF. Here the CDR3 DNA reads TGTGCCAGCAGTGAAATCCAGGCGCAGTATTTT.